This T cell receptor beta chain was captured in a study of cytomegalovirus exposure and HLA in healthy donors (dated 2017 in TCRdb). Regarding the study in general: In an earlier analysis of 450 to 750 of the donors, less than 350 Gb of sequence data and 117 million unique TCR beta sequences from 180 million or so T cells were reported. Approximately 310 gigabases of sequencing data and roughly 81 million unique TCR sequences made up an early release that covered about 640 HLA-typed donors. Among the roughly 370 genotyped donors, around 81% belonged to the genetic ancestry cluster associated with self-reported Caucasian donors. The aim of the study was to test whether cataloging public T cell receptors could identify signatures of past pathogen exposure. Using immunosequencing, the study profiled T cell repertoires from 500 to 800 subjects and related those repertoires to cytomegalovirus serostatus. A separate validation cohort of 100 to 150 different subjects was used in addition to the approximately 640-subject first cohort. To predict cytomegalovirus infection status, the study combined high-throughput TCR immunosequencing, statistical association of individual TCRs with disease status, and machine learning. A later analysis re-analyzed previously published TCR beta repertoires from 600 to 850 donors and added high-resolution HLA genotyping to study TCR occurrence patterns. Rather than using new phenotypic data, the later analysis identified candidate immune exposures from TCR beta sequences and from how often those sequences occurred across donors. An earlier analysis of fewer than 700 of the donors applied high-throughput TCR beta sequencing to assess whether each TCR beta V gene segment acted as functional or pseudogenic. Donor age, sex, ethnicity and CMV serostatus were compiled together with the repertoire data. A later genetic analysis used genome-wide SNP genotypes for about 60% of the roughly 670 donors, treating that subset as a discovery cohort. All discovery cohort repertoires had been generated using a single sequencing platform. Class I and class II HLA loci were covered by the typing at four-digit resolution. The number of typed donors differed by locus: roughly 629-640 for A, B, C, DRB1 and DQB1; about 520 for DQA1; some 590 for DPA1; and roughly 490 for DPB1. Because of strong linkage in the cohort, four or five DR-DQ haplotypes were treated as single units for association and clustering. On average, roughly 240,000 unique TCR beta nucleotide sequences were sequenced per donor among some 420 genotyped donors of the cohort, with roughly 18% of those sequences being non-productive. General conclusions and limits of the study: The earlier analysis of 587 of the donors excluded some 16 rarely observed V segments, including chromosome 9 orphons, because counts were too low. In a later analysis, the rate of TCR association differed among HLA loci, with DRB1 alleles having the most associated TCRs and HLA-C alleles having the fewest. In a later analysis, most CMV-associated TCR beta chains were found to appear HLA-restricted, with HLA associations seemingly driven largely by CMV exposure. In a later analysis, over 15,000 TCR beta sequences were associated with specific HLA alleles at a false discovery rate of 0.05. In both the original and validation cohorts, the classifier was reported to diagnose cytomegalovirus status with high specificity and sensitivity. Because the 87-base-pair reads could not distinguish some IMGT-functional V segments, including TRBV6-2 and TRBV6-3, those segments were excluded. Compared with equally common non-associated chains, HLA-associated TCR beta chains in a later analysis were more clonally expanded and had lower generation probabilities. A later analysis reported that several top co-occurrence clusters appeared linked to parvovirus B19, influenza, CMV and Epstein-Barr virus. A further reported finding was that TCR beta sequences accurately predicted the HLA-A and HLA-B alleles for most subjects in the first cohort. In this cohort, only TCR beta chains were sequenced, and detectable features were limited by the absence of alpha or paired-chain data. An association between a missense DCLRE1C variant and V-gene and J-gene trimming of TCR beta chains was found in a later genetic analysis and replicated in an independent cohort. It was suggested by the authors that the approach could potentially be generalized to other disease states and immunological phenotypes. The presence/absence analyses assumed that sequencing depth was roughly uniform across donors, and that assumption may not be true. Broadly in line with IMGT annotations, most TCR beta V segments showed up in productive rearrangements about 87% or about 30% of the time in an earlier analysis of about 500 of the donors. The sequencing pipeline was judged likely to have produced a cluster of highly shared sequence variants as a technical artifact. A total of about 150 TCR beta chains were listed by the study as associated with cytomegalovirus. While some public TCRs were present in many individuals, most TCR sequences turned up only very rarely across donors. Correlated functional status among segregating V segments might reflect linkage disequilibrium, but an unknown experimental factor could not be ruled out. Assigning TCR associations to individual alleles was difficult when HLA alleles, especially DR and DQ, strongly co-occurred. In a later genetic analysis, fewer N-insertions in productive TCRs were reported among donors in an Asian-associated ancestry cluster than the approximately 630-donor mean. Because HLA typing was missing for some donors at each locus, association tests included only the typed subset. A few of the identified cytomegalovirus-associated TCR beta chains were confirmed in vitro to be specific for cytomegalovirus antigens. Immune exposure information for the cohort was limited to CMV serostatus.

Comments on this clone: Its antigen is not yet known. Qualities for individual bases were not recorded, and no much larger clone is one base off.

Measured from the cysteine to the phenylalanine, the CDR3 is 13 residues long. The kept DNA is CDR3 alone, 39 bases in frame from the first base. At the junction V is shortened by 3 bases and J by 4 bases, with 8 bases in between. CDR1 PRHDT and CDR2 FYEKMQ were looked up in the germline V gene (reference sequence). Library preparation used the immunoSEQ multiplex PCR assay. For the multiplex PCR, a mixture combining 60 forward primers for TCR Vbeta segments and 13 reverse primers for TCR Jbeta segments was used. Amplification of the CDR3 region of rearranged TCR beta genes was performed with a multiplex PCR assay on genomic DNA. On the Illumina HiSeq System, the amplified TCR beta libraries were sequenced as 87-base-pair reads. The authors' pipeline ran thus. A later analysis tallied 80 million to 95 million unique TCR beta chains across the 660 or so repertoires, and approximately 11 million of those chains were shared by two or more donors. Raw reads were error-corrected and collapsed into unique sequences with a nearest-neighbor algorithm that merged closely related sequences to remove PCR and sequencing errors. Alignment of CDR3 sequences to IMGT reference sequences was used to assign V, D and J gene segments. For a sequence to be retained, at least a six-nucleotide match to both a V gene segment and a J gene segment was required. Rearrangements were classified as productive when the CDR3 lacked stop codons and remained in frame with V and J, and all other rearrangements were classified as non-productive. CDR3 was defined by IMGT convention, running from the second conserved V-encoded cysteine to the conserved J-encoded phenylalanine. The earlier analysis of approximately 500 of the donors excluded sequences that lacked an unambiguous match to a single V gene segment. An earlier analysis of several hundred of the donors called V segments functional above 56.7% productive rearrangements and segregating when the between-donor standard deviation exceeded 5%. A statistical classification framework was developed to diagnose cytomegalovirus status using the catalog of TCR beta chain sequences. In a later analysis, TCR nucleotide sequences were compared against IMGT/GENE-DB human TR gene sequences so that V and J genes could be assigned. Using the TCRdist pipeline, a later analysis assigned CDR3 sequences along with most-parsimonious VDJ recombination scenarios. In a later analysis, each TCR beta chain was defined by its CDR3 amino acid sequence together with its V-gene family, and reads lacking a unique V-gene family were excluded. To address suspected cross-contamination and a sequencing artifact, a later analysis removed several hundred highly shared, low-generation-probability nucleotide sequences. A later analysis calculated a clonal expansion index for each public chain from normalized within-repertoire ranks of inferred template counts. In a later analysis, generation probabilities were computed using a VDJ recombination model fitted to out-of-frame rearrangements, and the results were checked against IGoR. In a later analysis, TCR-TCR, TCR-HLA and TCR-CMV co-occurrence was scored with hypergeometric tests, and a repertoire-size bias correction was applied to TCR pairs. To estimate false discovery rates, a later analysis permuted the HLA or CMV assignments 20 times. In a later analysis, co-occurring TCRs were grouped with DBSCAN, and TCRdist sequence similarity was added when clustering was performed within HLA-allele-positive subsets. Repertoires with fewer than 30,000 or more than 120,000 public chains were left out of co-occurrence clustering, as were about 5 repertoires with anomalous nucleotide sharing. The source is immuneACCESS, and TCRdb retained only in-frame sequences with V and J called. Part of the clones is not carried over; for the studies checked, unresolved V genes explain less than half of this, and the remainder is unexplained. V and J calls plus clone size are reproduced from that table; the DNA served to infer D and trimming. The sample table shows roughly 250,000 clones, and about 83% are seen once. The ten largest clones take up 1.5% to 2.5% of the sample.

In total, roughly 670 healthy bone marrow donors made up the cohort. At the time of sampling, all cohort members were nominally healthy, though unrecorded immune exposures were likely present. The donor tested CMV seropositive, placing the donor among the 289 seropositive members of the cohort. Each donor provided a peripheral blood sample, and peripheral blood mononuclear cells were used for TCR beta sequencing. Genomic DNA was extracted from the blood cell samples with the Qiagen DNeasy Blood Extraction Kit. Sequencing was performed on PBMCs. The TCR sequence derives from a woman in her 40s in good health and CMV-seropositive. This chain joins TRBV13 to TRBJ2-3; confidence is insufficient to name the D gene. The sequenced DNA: TGTGCCAGCAGCTTCAGTAAACCAGATACGCAGTATTTT. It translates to CASSFSKPDTQYF.